Below, 32 T cell receptor beta chains from the same sample are listed, as sequenced in a study of cytomegalovirus exposure and HLA in healthy donors (dated by TCRdb to 2016 to 2017). The library was prepared using the immunoSEQ multiplex PCR assay. A mixture of 60 forward primers for TCR Vbeta segments and 13 reverse primers for TCR Jbeta segments was used in the multiplex PCR. TCRdb limited this immuneACCESS table to in-frame rearrangements with V and J called. A share of clones is missing; checked studies link under half to unresolved V genes, and the rest is unexplained. Within this sample are roughly 110,000 clones, with approximately 80% of them counted one time only. The leading ten clones occupy approximately 5% of the sample. Sequenced material: PBMCs. These receptors were taken from a woman aged 25 to 39 in good health and CMV-seropositive.

The gene calls are TRBV28 and TRBJ2-3; TRBD1 agrees at 7 bases. The CDR3 spans 16 residues. Germline values: CDR1 MDHEN, CDR2 SYDVKM. V gave up 6 bases and J gave up 2 bases; unmatched junction bases: 11. The CDR3 sequence is CASREISDRSTDTQYF. In DNA form, the CDR3 reads TGTGCCAGCAGGGAAATATCGGACAGGTCCACAGATACGCAGTATTTT. The entire variable domain, with the rest obtained from reference TRBV28 and TRBJ2-3, is as follows: DVKVTQSSRYLVKRTGEKVFLECVQDMDHENMFWYRQDPGLGLRLIYFSYDVKMKEKGDIPEGYSVSREKKERFSLILESASTNQTSMYLCASREISDRSTDTQYFGPGTRLTVL.

The chain is built from TRBV11-2 and TRBJ1-1; D is perhaps TRBD1 (5 bases). This CDR3 comprises 16 residues. Per the germline V gene, CDR1 is SGHAT and CDR2 is FQNNGV. Trimming removed 5 bases from V and 2 bases from J, with 18 bases in between. Here the CDR3 DNA reads TGTGCCAGCAGCCTCTGGGTTCGGGGGACTAACACTGAAGCTTTCTTT. Protein product: CASSLWVRGTNTEAFF.

The chain links TRBV2 to TRBJ2-7; no clear D. The CDR3 covers 11 residues. Germline V lookup: CDR1 SNHLY, CDR2 FYNNEI. Trimming shortened V by 8 bases and J by 6 bases, and 11 bases separated the two germline ends. The CDR3 DNA follows: TGTGCCAGCTCCAAAGCTGGCGAGCAGTACTTC. Its translation: CASSKAGEQYF.

The CDR3 DNA sequence: TGCGCCAGCAGCCACGTCCCCTTTACTAGCGGGGACTACGAGCAGTACTTC. Amino acid sequence: CASSHVPFTSGDYEQYF. This sequence joins TRBV4-1 and TRBJ2-7; 10 nucleotides align to TRBD2. This CDR3 is 17 amino acids long. V lost 3 bases, J lost 3 bases, and 11 bases stayed unmatched. Germline CDR1 reads MGHRA; CDR2 reads YSYEKL.

The chain carries TRBV7-3 and TRBJ1-5, with 9 bases that match TRBD1. V was clipped by 3 bases and J by 0 bases; unmatched bases: 9. Germline CDR1 SGHTA, CDR2 FQGTGA. The CDR3 consists of 18 residues. CDR3 loop: CASSLRDREAGSNQPQHF. DNA of the CDR3: TGTGCCAGCAGCTTGAGGGACAGGGAGGCGGGTAGCAATCAGCCCCAGCATTTT.

The gene calls are TRBV30 and TRBJ2-2; D is perhaps TRBD2 (6 bases). In germline, CDR1 is GTSNPN, CDR2 SVGIG (reference sequence). CDR3 length: 13 residues. The V gene lost 5 bases and the J gene lost 1 base, with 8 bases spanning the gap. The DNA of the CDR3 is TGTGCCTGGCGGGAGATGAACACCGGGGAGCTGTTTTTT. Translating it yields CAWREMNTGELFF.

This clone was counted a single time. The rearrangement uses TRBV10-3 and TRBJ1-1, with TRBD1 matching 7 bases. Germline V CDR1 and CDR2: ENHRY, SYGVKD. V dropped 3 bases and J dropped 1; count of bases not matched to a gene: 2. This CDR3 is 14 amino acids long. The DNA of the CDR3 is TGTGCCATCAGTGACGACAGGGAGAACACTGAAGCTTTCTTT. Protein sequence: CAISDDRENTEAFF.

The chain uses TRBV6-1 and TRBJ2-5; TRBD2 is a possible D gene (7 bases). The J call may be in error: the DNA end matches TRBJ2-7 better. CDR1 is MNHNS and CDR2 is SASEGT in the germline V gene. This CDR3 is built from 16 residues. The CDR3 reads CASSESTGGSAYEQYF. The CDR3 DNA reads TGTGCCAGCAGTGAAAGTACGGGGGGCTCTGCCTACGAGCAGTACTTC.

The chain has TRBV29-1 and TRBJ1-1; no clear D. Trimming removed 6 bases from V and 0 bases from J, with 14 bases in between. CDR3 length: 14 residues. The germline CDR1 and CDR2 sequences are SQVTM and ANQGSEA. The CDR3 is CSVFGVLLNTEAFF. The CDR3 region has the DNA TGCAGCGTCTTCGGGGTTCTATTGAACACTGAAGCTTTCTTT.

The V and J genes are TRBV30 and TRBJ1-1; 7 positions agree with TRBD1. The CDR3 has 14 amino acids. Germline V CDR1 and CDR2: GTSNPN, SVGIG (reference sequence). The trim removed 3 bases at V and 1 base at J, leaving 5 bases unmatched. CDR3 DNA sequence: TGTGCCTGGAGCAGGGGGAGTTGGAACACTGAAGCTTTCTTT. Protein sequence: CAWSRGSWNTEAFF. The full variable domain, in which reference TRBV30 and TRBJ1-1 provide the parts outside the CDR3, is SQTIHQWPATLVQPVGSPLSLECTVEGTSNPNLYWYRQAAGRGLQLLFYSVGIGQISSEVPQNLSASRPQDRQFILSSKKLLLSDSGFYLCAWSRGSWNTEAFFGQGTRLTVV.

The chain employs TRBV18 and TRBJ2-2; 11 bases are shared with TRBD1. CDR1 is KGHSH, CDR2 LQKENI, per germline. Trimming at V came to 3 bases and at J to 1 base, leaving 4 bases not matched to a gene. This CDR3 spans 17 amino acids. The CDR3 DNA sequence: TGTGCCAGCTCACCCGGACAGGGGGCTCAGAACACCGGGGAGCTGTTTTTT. Protein product: CASSPGQGAQNTGELFF.

In its sample, this clone was seen a few times. The chain recombines TRBV6-4 with TRBJ2-2, with 7 bases matching TRBD1. The V and J ends lost 8 bases and 0 bases, in that order; junction bases with no gene match: 6. Germline V gene sequence: CDR1 MRHNA, CDR2 SNTAGT. CDR3 length equals 15 residues. CDR3 DNA: TGTGCCAGCGCAAGGGACAGAGCGAACACCGGGGAGCTGTTTTTT. It specifies CASARDRANTGELFF.

The rearrangement links TRBV6-1 to TRBJ2-1; 7 bases map to TRBD2. The CDR3 is 15 residues long. Germline CDR1 and CDR2: MNHNS and SASEGT. V lost 7 bases to trimming and J lost 0 bases; unmatched junction nucleotides: 6. The CDR3 spells CASNLRGSSYNEQFF. CDR3 DNA: TGTGCCAGCAACTTGCGGGGGAGCTCCTACAATGAGCAGTTCTTC.

This chain uses TRBV11-2 with TRBJ2-5; 10 bases fit TRBD2. In germline, CDR1 is SGHAT, CDR2 FQNNGV. This CDR3 has 19 residues. J was trimmed by 5 bases and V by 1 base; bases with no gene match: 16. The CDR3 nucleotides read TGTGCCAGCAGCTTAGGGGCTAGCGGGGGAGTTAACCGCGGGGAGACCCAGTACTTC. Translated: CASSLGASGGVNRGETQYF.

This chain joins TRBV6-1 and TRBJ1-5; 8 nucleotides agree with TRBD1. J was trimmed by 6 bases and V by 6 bases; bases with no gene match: 4. This CDR3 spans 13 amino acids. From germline, CDR1 is MNHNS and CDR2 SASEGT. The CDR3 region has the DNA TGTGCCAGCAGGGAACAGGGGGGTCAGCCCCAGCATTTT. It yields the protein CASREQGGQPQHF.

The genes are TRBV7-9 and TRBJ2-1, with TRBD1 as a possible D gene (6 bases). Per germline, CDR1 SEHNR and CDR2 FQNEAQ (reference sequence). The CDR3 contains 18 residues. The V end was cut by 10 bases, the J end by 0 bases, with 25 bases between. In DNA, the CDR3 is TGTGCCACACCGGCGACAGGAAAATTCTCGAGCTCCTACAATGAGCAGTTCTTC. The encoded protein is CATPATGKFSSSYNEQFF.

The rearrangement uses TRBV6-5 and TRBJ1-5; possible D gene TRBD1, 6 bases. V lost 4 bases and J lost 0, with 10 bases in between. CDR1 and CDR2 (germline): MNHEY, SVGAGI. CDR3 length: 15 residues. The CDR3 loop reads CASSFRQDSNQPQHF. For the CDR3, the DNA is TGTGCCAGCAGTTTCAGACAGGATAGCAATCAGCCCCAGCATTTT.

V gene TRBV6-1 combines with J gene TRBJ1-2, with D maybe TRBD1 (5 bases). Trimming shortened V by 5 bases and J by 6 bases, and 19 bases separated the two germline ends. Germline V gene lookup returns CDR1 MNHNS and CDR2 SASEGT. This CDR3 contains 15 residues. CDR3: CASSTFAGLWNGYTF. The CDR3 nucleotides are TGTGCCAGCAGTACCTTCGCGGGGCTGTGGAATGGCTACACCTTC.

This clone was seen a single time. The V call is TRBV11-1, the J call TRBJ2-1, with 15 bases fitting TRBD2. V trimming: 5 bases; J trimming: 4 bases; junction bases outside the gene matches: 9. The CDR3 has 18 residues. The germline gives CDR1 SGHAT, CDR2 FQDESV (reference sequence). DNA of the CDR3: TGTGCCAGCAGCAAACTAAGGACTAGCGGGGGGGTATACAATGAGCAGTTCTTC. Its protein product is CASSKLRTSGGVYNEQFF.

The genes are TRBV4-1 and TRBJ2-1; TRBD2 aligns across 13 bases. V shed 5 bases and J 5 bases; nucleotides not matched to a gene: 3. The V gene's germline CDR1 is MGHRA and CDR2 YSYEKL. The CDR3 totals 15 residues. CDR3 loop: CASSSGLAGDNEQFF. The CDR3 DNA reads as TGCGCCAGCAGCTCCGGACTAGCGGGAGACAATGAGCAGTTCTTC.

The chain has TRBV6-6 and TRBJ2-7, with 7 nucleotides matching TRBD1. V lost 5 bases to trimming and J lost 3 bases; unmatched junction nucleotides: 7. Germline CDR1 MNHNY, CDR2 SVGAGI (reference sequence). The length of the CDR3 is 14 residues. CDR3 protein: CASSLRQGYYEQYF. DNA of the CDR3: TGTGCCAGCAGTCTCAGACAGGGCTACTACGAGCAGTACTTC.

The chain carries TRBV7-9 and TRBJ2-5, with D possibly TRBD2 on 6 matching bases. Trimming took 6 bases from V and 3 from J, leaving 14 bases between them. This CDR3 comprises 14 residues. Germline V CDR1 and CDR2: SEHNR, FQNEAQ (reference sequence). The CDR3 protein is CASSLTRMKETQYF. Here the CDR3 DNA reads TGTGCCAGCAGTTTGACTAGGATGAAAGAGACCCAGTACTTC. The full variable domain, its missing parts supplied by reference TRBV7-9 and TRBJ2-5, is DTGVSQNPRHKITKRGQNVTFRCDPISEHNRLYWYRQTLGQGPEFLTYFQNEAQLEKSRLLSDRFSAERPKGSFSTLEIQRTEQGDSAMYLCASSLTRMKETQYFGPGTRLLVL.

V is TRBV5-8 and J is TRBJ2-7; maybe TRBD1 (5 bases). V was shortened by 2 bases and J by 3 bases, with 18 bases between the two germline ends. CDR1 is SGHTS and CDR2 is YDEGEE in the germline V gene. This CDR3 has 16 amino acids. The CDR3 sequence: CASSLQDGSGVYEQYF. CDR3 nucleotides: TGTGCCAGCAGCTTACAGGACGGTAGTGGGGTCTACGAGCAGTACTTC. The complete variable domain, with remaining parts taken from reference TRBV5-8 and TRBJ2-7, reads EAGVTQSPTHLIKTRGQQATLRCSPISGHTSVYWYQQALGLGLQFLLWYDEGEERNRGNFPPRFSGRQFPNYSSELNVNALELEDSALYLCASSLQDGSGVYEQYFGPGTRLTVT.

This clone was detected only once. This rearrangement joins TRBV7-2 to TRBJ2-5; the D gene is possibly TRBD1 (6 bases). V shed 3 bases and J shed 5 bases, with 16 bases lying between them. Germline CDR1 is SGHTA and CDR2 is FQGNSA. CDR3 length: 15 residues. The CDR3 reads CASSFWLGARETQYF. The CDR3 coding sequence is TGTGCCAGCAGCTTTTGGTTGGGGGCCCGGGAGACCCAGTACTTC. The variable domain in full, with the rest retrieved from reference TRBV7-2 and TRBJ2-5, is GAGVSQSPSNKVTEKGKDVELRCDPISGHTALYWYRQSLGQGLEFLIYFQGNSAPDKSGLPSDRFSAERTGGSVSTLTIQRTQQEDSAVYLCASSFWLGARETQYFGPGTRLLVL.

This sequence joins TRBV6-5 and TRBJ2-3; 12 bases are shared with TRBD2. From germline, CDR1 is MNHEY and CDR2 SVGAGI. The V segment lost 5 bases and the J segment 6 bases; nucleotides outside the gene matches: 3. The CDR3 has 14 amino acids. The CDR3 reads CASSLAGGVDTQYF. CDR3 DNA: TGTGCCAGCAGTCTAGCGGGGGGGGTGGATACGCAGTATTTT.

The V gene is TRBV11-3, the J gene TRBJ1-3; D not resolved. The CDR3 is made up of 15 amino acids. V lost 5 bases, J lost 4 bases, and 15 bases lay in between. Germline assignment: CDR1 SGHNT and CDR2 YENEEA. In DNA form, the CDR3 reads TGTGCCAGCAGCCCCTCGGGTCTACCGGGAAACACCATATATTTT. Translated: CASSPSGLPGNTIYF.

About this clone: Germline and junction disagree at one end, which may indicate a read error. The chain employs TRBV5-5 and TRBJ1-3; the D is unclear. CDR3 length equals 10 residues. The germline V gene encodes CDR1 SGHKS and CDR2 YYEKEE (reference sequence). The CDR3 nucleotides are TGTGCCAGCAGCCCAGCACAGTCAAATTTT. It specifies CASSPAQSNF.

The V call is TRBV19, the J call TRBJ1-5, with a tentative D call TRBD1 (6 bases). CDR1 is LNHDA and CDR2 is SQIVND in the germline V gene (reference sequence). V was cut by 2 bases and J by 6 bases, with 14 bases left in between. The CDR3 spans 15 residues. The CDR3: CASSIISGARQPQHF. The CDR3, as DNA: TGTGCCAGTAGTATAATTTCAGGGGCTCGTCAGCCCCAGCATTTT.

CDR3 protein: CASKLGPVNTEAFF. The CDR3 DNA reads as TGTGCCAGTAAGTTGGGCCCAGTGAACACTGAAGCTTTCTTT. The V gene is TRBV19, the J gene TRBJ1-1; D unclear. The germline V gene has CDR1 LNHDA and CDR2 SQIVND (reference sequence). V was cut by 7 bases and J by 0 bases, with 12 bases left in between. This CDR3 region has 14 residues.

The sample holds a few counts of this clone. V and J are TRBV5-1 and TRBJ2-5, with D maybe TRBD1 (5 bases). The germline V gene has CDR1 SGHRS and CDR2 YFSETQ. The CDR3 extends over 17 amino acids. V was trimmed by 4 bases and J by 0 bases, leaving 19 bases between them. CDR3 in amino acids: CASSPDPLNRYQETQYF. CDR3 bases: TGCGCCAGCAGCCCGGACCCCTTGAACAGGTACCAAGAGACCCAGTACTTC.

The CDR3 region is CASSPWVGGANYGYTF. DNA for the CDR3: TGTGCCAGCAGCCCCTGGGTAGGGGGAGCTAACTATGGCTACACCTTC. This chain joins TRBV7-2 and TRBJ1-2; D perhaps matches TRBD1 (6 bases). Per germline, CDR1 SGHTA and CDR2 FQGNSA. V dropped 5 bases and J dropped 0 bases, with 16 bases sitting between them. The CDR3 contains 16 residues.

This clone was detected only a few times. The V call is TRBV27, the J call TRBJ2-7, with a possible D match to TRBD1 (6 bases). Germline loops: CDR1 MNHEY, CDR2 SMNVEV (reference sequence). This CDR3 is 14 amino acids long. Trimming removed 6 bases at V and 7 bases at J, with 19 bases between. The CDR3 DNA reads as TGTGCCAGCAGGAAACAAAGACAGGCTGGTGAGCAGTACTTC. Translated: CASRKQRQAGEQYF.